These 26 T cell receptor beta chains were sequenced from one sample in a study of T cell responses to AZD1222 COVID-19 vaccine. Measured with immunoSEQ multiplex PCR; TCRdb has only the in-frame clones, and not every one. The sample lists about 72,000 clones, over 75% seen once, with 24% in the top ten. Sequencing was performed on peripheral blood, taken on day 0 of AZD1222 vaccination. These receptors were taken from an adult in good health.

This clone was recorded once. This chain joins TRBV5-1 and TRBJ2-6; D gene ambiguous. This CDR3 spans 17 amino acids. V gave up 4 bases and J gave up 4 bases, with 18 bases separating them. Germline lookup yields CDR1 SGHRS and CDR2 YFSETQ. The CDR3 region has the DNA TGCGCCAGCAGCGAAAGTACGGGTTTTCGGGGGGCCAACGTCCTGACTTTC. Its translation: CASSESTGFRGANVLTF.

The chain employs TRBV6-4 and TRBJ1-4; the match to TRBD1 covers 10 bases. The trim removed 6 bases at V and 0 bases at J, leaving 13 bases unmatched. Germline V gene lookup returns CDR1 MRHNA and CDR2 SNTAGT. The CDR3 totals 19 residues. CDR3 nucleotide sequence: TGTGCCAGCAGCCTCGGGGACAGGGGTCCGAGGGCAACTAATGAAAAACTGTTTTTT. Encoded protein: CASSLGDRGPRATNEKLFF.

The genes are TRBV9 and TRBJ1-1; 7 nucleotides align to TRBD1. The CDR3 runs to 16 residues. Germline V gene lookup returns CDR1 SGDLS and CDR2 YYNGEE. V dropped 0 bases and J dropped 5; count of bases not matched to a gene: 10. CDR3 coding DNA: TGTGCCAGCAGCGTAGATGCGCAGTCAGGGGGTACTGAAGCTTTCTTT. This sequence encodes CASSVDAQSGGTEAFF.

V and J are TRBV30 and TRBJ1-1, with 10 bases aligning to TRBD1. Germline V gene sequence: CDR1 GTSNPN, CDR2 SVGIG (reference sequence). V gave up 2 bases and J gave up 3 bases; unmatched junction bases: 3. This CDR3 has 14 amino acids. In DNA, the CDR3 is TGTGCCTGGAGTAGGGACAGGGGAGACACTGAAGCTTTCTTT. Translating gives CAWSRDRGDTEAFF.

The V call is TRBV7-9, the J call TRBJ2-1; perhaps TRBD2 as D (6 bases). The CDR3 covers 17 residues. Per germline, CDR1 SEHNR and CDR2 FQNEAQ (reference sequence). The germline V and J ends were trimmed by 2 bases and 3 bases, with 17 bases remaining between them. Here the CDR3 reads CASSLSGTGNRYNEQFF. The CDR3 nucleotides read TGTGCCAGCAGCTTATCCGGGACTGGGAACCGCTACAATGAGCAGTTCTTC.

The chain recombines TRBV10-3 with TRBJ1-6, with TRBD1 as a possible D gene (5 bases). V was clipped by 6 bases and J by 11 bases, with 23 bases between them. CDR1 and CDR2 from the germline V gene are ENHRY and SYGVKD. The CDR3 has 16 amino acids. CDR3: CAISDPGQEGSPPLHF. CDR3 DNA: TGTGCCATCAGCGATCCCGGACAAGAGGGCTCACCACCCCTCCACTTT.

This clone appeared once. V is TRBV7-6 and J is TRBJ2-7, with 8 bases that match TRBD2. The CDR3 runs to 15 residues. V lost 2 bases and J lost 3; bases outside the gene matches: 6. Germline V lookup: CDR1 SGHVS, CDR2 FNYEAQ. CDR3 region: CASSLRRGGLYEQYF. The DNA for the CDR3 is TGTGCCAGCAGCTTACGACGGGGGGGCCTCTACGAGCAGTACTTC.

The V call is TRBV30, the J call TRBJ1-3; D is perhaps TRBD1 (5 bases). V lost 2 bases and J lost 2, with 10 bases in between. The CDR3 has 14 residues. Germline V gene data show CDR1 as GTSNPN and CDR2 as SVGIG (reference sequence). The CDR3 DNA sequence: TGTGCCTGGAGTACGGGGGACGCTGGAAACACCATATATTTT. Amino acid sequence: CAWSTGDAGNTIYF.

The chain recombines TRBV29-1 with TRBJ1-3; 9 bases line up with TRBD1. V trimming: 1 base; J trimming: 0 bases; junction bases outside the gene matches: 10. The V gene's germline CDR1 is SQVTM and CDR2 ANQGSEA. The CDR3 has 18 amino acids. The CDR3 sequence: CSVEGGQGHPFSGNTIYF. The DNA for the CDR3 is TGCAGCGTTGAAGGAGGACAGGGGCACCCCTTCTCTGGAAACACCATATATTTT.

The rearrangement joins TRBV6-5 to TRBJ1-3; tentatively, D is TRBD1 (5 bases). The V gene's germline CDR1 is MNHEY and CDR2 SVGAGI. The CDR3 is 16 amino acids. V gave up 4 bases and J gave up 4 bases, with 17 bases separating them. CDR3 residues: CASSSPRGAGGNTIYF. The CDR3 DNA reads TGTGCCAGCAGTTCCCCGAGGGGCGCGGGGGGAAACACCATATATTTT.

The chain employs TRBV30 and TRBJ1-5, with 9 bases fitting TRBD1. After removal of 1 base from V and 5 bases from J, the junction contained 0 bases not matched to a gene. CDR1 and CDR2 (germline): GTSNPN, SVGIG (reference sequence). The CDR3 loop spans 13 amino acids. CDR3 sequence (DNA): TGTGCCTGGAGTGGGGACAGGGATCAGCCCCAGCATTTT. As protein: CAWSGDRDQPQHF.

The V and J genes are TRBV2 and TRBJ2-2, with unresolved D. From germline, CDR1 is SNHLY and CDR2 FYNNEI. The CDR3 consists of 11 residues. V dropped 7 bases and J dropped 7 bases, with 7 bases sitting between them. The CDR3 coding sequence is TGTGCCAGCACCAATGGCGGGGAGCTGTTTTTT. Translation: CASTNGGELFF.

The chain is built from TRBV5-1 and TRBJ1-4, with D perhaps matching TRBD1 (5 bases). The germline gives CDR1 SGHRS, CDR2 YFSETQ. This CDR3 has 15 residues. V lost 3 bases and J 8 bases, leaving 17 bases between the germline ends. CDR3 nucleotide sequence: TGCGCCAGCAGCTCCGGACATCTCGAAGGGGAAAAACTGTTTTTT. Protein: CASSSGHLEGEKLFF.

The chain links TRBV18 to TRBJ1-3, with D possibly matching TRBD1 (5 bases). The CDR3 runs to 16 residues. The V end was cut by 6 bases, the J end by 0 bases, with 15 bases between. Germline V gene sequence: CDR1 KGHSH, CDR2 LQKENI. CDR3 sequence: CASSHGRGSSGNTIYF. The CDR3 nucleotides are TGTGCCAGCTCCCACGGACGGGGGAGCTCTGGAAACACCATATATTTT.

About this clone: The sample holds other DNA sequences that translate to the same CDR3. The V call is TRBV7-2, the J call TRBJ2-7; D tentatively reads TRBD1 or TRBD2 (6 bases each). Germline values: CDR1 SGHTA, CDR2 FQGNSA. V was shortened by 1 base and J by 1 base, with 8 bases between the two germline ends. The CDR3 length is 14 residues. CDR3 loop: CASSLGGASYEQYF. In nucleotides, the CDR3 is TGTGCCAGCAGCTTAGGGGGGGCATCCTACGAGCAGTACTTC. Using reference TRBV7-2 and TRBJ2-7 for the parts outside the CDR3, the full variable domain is GAGVSQSPSNKVTEKGKDVELRCDPISGHTALYWYRQSLGQGLEFLIYFQGNSAPDKSGLPSDRFSAERTGGSVSTLTIQRTQQEDSAVYLCASSLGGASYEQYFGPGTRLTVT.

CDR3 region: CASSSALQETQYF. In DNA form, the CDR3 reads TGTGCCAGTAGTTCAGCCTTACAAGAGACCCAGTACTTC. The chain couples TRBV19 to TRBJ2-5; D call uncertain. V was clipped by 5 bases and J by 2 bases, with 9 bases between them. The CDR3 has 13 residues. CDR1 and CDR2 (germline): LNHDA, SQIVND (reference sequence).

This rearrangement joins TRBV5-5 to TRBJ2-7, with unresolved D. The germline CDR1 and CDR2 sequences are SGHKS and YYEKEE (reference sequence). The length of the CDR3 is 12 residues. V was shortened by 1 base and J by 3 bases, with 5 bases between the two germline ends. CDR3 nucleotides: TGTGCCAGCAGCTTGCAAGACTACGAGCAGTACTTC. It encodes CASSLQDYEQYF. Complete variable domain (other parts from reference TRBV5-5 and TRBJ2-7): DAGVTQSPTHLIKTRGQQVTLRCSPISGHKSVSWYQQVLGQGPQFIFQYYEKEERGRGNFPDRFSARQFPNYSSELNVNALLLGDSALYLCASSLQDYEQYFGPGTRLTVT.

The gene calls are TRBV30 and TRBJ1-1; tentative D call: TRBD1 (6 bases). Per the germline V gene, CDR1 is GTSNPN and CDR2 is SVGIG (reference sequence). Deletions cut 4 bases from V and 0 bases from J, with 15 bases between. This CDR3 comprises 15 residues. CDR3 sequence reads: CAWTGARGLNTEAFF. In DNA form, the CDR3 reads TGTGCCTGGACAGGGGCACGAGGCTTGAACACTGAAGCTTTCTTT.

CDR3 coding DNA: TGTGCCATCGGAGGACCCTATGGCTACACCTTC. Translating it yields CAIGGPYGYTF. This sequence joins TRBV10-3 and TRBJ1-2; D is unresolved. Germline V lookup: CDR1 ENHRY, CDR2 SYGVKD. The CDR3 is made up of 11 amino acids. V gave up 8 bases and J gave up 4 bases, with 8 bases separating them.

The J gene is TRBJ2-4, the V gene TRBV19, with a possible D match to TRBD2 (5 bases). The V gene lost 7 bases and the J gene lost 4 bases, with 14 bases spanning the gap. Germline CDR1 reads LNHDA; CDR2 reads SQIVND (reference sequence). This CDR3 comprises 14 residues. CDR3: CASTSWEKKNIQYF. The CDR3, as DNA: TGTGCCAGTACCTCTTGGGAGAAGAAAAACATTCAGTACTTC.

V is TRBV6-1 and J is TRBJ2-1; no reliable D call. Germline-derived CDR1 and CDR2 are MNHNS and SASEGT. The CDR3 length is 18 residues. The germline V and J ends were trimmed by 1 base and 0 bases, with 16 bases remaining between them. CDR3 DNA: TGTGCCAGCAGTGAAGGGGCGTGGAAGCTGAGCTCCTACAATGAGCAGTTCTTC. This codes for CASSEGAWKLSSYNEQFF.

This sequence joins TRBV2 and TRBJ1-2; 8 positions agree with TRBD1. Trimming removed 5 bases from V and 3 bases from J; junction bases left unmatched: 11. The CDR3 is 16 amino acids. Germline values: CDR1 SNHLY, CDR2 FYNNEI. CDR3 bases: TGTGCCAGCAGTCCCTCCCCCGGACAGGGCTACTATGGCTACACCTTC. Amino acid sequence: CASSPSPGQGYYGYTF.

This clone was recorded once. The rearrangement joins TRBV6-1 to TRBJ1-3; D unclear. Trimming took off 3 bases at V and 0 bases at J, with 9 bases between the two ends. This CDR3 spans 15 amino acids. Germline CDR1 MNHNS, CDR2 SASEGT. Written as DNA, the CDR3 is TGTGCCAGCAGTGAGACCCCCAACTCTGGAAACACCATATATTTT. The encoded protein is CASSETPNSGNTIYF.

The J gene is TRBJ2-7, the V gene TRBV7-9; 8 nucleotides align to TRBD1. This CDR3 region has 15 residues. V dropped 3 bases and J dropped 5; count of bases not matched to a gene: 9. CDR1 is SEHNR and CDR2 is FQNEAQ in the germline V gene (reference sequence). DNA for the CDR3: TGTGCCAGCAGCTTGCGACAGGGGCAGGTTAACGAGCAGTACTTC. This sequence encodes CASSLRQGQVNEQYF.

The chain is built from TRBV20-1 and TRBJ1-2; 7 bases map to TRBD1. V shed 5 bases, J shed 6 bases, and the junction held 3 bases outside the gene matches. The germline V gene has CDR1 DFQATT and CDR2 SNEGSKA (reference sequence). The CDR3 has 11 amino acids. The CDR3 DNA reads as TGCAGTGCTGGCGACAGGGATGGCTACACCTTC. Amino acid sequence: CSAGDRDGYTF.

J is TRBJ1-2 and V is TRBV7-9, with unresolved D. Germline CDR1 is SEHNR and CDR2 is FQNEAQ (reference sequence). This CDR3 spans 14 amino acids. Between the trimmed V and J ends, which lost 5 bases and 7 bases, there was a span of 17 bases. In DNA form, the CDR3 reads TGTGCCAGCAGCCTCTTGACCACCGAGCGTGGCTACACCTTC. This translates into CASSLLTTERGYTF. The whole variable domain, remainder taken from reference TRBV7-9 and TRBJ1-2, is DTGVSQNPRHKITKRGQNVTFRCDPISEHNRLYWYRQTLGQGPEFLTYFQNEAQLEKSRLLSDRFSAERPKGSFSTLEIQRTEQGDSAMYLCASSLLTTERGYTFGSGTRLTVV.